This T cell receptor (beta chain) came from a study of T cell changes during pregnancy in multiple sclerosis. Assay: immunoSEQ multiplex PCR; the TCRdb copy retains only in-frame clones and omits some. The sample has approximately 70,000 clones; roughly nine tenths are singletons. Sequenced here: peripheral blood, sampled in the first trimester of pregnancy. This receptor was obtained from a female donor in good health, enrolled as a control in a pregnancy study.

The CDR3 reads CAISGQDHNYGYTF. The DNA of the CDR3 is TGTGCCATCAGTGGGCAGGATCATAACTATGGCTACACCTTC. V gene TRBV10-3 combines with J gene TRBJ1-2; D is unresolved. Deletions cut 4 bases from V and 1 base from J, with 10 bases between. CDR1 and CDR2 (germline): ENHRY, SYGVKD. The CDR3 is made up of 14 amino acids.